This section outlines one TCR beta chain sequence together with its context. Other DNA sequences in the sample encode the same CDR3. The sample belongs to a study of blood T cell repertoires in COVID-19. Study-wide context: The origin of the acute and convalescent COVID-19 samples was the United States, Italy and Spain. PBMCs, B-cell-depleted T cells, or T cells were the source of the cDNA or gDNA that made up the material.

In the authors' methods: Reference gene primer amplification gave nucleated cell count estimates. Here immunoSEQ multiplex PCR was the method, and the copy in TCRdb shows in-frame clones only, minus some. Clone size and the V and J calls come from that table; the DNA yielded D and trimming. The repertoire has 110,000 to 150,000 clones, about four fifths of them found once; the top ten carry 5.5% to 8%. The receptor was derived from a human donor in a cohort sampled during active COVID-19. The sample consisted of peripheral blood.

DNA for the CDR3: TGTGCCAGCAGTTTACTCACCGGGGAGCTGTTTTTT. It is translated as CASSLLTGELFF. V and J are TRBV28 and TRBJ2-2, with unresolved D. Trimming cost V 2 bases and J 4 bases, with 2 bases left between them. The CDR3 is 12 amino acids. Per the germline V gene, CDR1 is MDHEN and CDR2 is SYDVKM.